This TCR beta chain derives from a study of beta chain features in type 1 diabetes. Whole-study results and caveats: Type 1 diabetes patients had moderately but significantly shorter TCRB CDR3s in all four CD4+ subsets.

The CDR3 runs 15 residues. The germline CDR1 and CDR2 sequences are SGHNT and YYREEE (reference sequence). V lost 4 bases to trimming and J lost 14 bases; unmatched junction nucleotides: 15. cDNA synthesis used the whole RNA isolate, giving expressed TCRB sequences. Some clones are missing from TCRdb's copy, which holds only in-frame ones; the method was immunoSEQ multiplex PCR. The sample consists of about 170,000 clones, approximately 8.1% of them appearing once. This clone was recorded a few times. Its cognate antigen is unknown. This TCR came from a man between 18 and 35 years old with type 1 diabetes. The V gene is TRBV5-4, the J gene TRBJ1-1, with 12 bases fitting TRBD1. Material for sequencing was central memory CD4+ T cells from blood. CDR3 amino acids: CASSPTGQGADRLFF. The CDR3 region has the DNA TGTGCCAGCAGCCCGACGGGACAGGGGGCCGACCGACTGTTCTTT. Using reference TRBV5-4 and TRBJ1-1 for the parts outside the CDR3, the full variable domain is ETGVTQSPTHLIKTRGQQVTLRCSSQSGHNTVSWYQQALGQGPQFIFQYYREEENGRGNFPPRFSGLQFPNYSSELNVNALELDDSALYLCASSPTGQGADRLFFGQGTRLTVV.